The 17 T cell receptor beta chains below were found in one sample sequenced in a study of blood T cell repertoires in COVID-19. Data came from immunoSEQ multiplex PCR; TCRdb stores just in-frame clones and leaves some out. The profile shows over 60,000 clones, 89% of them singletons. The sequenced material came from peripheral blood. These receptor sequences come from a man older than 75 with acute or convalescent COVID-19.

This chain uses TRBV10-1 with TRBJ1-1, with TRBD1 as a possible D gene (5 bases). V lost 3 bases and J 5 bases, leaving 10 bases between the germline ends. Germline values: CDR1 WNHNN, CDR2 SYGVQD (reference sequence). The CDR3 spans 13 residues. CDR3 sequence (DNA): TGCGCCAGCAGTGACCAGGGCGATACTGAAGCTTTCTTT. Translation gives CASSDQGDTEAFF.

This chain's CDR3 is CASSETGLAGVEQYF. Here the CDR3 DNA reads TGTGCCAGCAGTGAAACCGGACTAGCGGGAGTAGAGCAGTACTTC. V is TRBV25-1 and J is TRBJ2-7; 13 positions agree with TRBD2. V lost 2 bases to trimming and J lost 7 bases; unmatched junction nucleotides: 5. The CDR3 length is 15 residues. Germline V gene sequence: CDR1 MGHDK, CDR2 SYGVNS.

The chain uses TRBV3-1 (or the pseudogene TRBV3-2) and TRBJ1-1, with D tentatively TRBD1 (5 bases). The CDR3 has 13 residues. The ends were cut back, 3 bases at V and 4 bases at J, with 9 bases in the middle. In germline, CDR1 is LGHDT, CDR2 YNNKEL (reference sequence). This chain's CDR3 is CASSHGGSTEAFF. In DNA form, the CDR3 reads TGTGCCAGCAGCCATGGGGGGAGCACTGAAGCTTTCTTT.

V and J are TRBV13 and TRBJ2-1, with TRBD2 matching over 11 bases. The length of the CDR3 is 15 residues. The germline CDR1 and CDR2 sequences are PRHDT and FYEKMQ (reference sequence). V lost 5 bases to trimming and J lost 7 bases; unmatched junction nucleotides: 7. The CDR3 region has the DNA TGTGCCAGCAGCCCCCGACTAGCGGGACTGAATGAGCAGTTCTTC. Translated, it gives CASSPRLAGLNEQFF.

For the CDR3, the DNA is TGTGCCAGCAGCCGCAGGGGGAACGGACAGGGGAGAGGTACTGAAGCTTTCTTT. Its protein product is CASSRRGNGQGRGTEAFF. The gene calls are TRBV3-1 (or the pseudogene TRBV3-2) and TRBJ1-1, with 9 bases identical to TRBD1. The germline gives CDR1 LGHDT, CDR2 YNNKEL (reference sequence). V trimming: 4 bases; J trimming: 5 bases; junction bases outside the gene matches: 17. There are 18 residues in the CDR3.

The CDR3 DNA reads TGTGCCAGCAGAGCCTCGGGACAGAGAGGCTACACCTTC. Translating it yields CASRASGQRGYTF. This rearrangement joins TRBV11-1 to TRBJ1-2; TRBD1 matches 7 bases. The trim removed 6 bases at V and 8 bases at J, leaving 9 bases unmatched. Germline V gives CDR1 SGHAT, CDR2 FQDESV (reference sequence). The CDR3 has 13 amino acids.

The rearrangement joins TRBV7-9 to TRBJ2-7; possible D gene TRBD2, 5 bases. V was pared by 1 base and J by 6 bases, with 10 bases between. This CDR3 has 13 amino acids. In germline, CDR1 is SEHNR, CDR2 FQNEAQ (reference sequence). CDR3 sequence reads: CASSLDTGSEQYF. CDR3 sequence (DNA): TGTGCCAGCAGCTTAGATACGGGGAGCGAGCAGTACTTC.

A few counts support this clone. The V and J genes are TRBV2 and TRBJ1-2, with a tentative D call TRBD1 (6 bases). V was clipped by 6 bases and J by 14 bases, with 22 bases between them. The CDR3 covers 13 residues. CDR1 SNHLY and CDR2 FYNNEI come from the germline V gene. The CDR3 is CASSQQGSMAKTF. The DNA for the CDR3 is TGTGCCAGCAGCCAACAGGGATCTATGGCTAAAACCTTC.

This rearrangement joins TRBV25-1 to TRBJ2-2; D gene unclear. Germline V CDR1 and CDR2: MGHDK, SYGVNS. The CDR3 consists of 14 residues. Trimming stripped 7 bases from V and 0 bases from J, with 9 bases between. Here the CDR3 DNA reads TGTGCCAGCATCGAGGCCTCGAACACCGGGGAGCTGTTTTTT. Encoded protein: CASIEASNTGELFF.

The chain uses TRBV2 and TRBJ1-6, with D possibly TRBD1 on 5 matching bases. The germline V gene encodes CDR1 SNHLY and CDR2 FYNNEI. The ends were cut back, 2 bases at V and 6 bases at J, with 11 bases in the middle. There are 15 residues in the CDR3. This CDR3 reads CASSESGRLNSPLHF. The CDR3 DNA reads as TGTGCCAGCAGTGAATCAGGGCGGCTTAATTCACCCCTCCACTTT.

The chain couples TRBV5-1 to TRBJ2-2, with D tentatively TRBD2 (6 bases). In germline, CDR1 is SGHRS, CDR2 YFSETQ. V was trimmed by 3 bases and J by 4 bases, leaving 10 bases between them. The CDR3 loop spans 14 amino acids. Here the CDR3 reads CASSSGTPTGELFF. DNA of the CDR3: TGCGCCAGCAGCTCCGGGACTCCCACCGGGGAGCTGTTTTTT.

The CDR3 bases are TGTGCCAGCAGCCAAGGGGAGCGGGGGGGCTCTCAAGAGACCCAGTACTTC. It is translated as CASSQGERGGSQETQYF. This rearrangement joins TRBV4-2 to TRBJ2-5; TRBD2 matches 10 bases. The CDR3 sequence is 17 residues long. Per germline, CDR1 LGHNA and CDR2 YNFKEQ. J gave up 2 bases and V 1 base, and 7 bases lay outside the gene matches.

The CDR3, as DNA: TGCGCCGAGGGGACAGGGAGGGCCCAGTACTTC. It encodes CAEGTGRAQYF. The V call is TRBV29-1, the J call TRBJ2-5, with 9 positions matching TRBD1. The CDR3 extends over 11 amino acids. Germline V gene sequence: CDR1 SQVTM, CDR2 ANQGSEA.

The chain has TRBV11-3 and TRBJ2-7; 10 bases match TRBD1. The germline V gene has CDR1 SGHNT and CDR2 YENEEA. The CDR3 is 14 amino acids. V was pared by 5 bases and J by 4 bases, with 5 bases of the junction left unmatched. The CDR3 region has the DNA TGTGCCAGCAGCCTGACAGGGGGCCGATACGAGCAGTACTTC. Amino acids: CASSLTGGRYEQYF. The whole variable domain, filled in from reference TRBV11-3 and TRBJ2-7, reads EAGVVQSPRYKIIEKKQPVAFWCNPISGHNTLYWYLQNLGQGPELLIRYENEEAVDDSQLPKDRFSAERLKGVDSTLKIQPAELGDSAVYLCASSLTGGRYEQYFGPGTRLTVT.

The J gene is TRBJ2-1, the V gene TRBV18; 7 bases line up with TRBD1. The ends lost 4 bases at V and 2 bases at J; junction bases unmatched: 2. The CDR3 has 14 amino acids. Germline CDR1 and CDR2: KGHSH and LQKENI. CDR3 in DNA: TGTGCCAGCTCACGACAGGGCCCCTACAATGAGCAGTTCTTC. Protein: CASSRQGPYNEQFF.

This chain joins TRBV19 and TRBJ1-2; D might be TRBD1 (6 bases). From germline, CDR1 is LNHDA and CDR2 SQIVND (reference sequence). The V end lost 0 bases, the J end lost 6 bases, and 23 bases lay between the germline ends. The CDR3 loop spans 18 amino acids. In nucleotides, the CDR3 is TGTGCCAGTAGTATAGATCATCCCTTGGGCCCAGGGGATCATGGCTACACCTTC. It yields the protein CASSIDHPLGPGDHGYTF.

CDR3 sequence reads: CAWSRGQGIYNEQFF. The CDR3 coding sequence is TGTGCCTGGAGTAGGGGACAGGGGATTTACAATGAGCAGTTCTTC. The genes are TRBV30 and TRBJ2-1; 10 bases align to TRBD1. CDR3 length: 15 residues. With V trimmed by 2 bases and J by 4 bases, 5 bases remained unmatched. Germline V CDR1 and CDR2: GTSNPN, SVGIG (reference sequence).